This T cell receptor (beta chain) was profiled in a study of blood T cell repertoires in COVID-19. The overall study: From T cells, B-cell-depleted T cells, or PBMCs came the material, which was cDNA or gDNA.

Per the original methods: Cell counts per sample came from amplifying reference gene primers. TCRdb's table, derived via immunoSEQ multiplex PCR, lists solely in-frame clones and lacks some. That table gives V, J and clone size, and the DNA gave D and trimming. Here the sample spans tens of thousands of clones, 65% to 90% being singletons. CDR1 MDHEN and CDR2 SYDVKM come from the germline V gene. The CDR3 sequence is 17 residues long. The V segment lost 4 bases and the J segment 3 bases; nucleotides outside the gene matches: 9. The TCR was taken from a man older than 75 with acute or convalescent COVID-19. Sequencing was performed on peripheral blood. This rearrangement joins TRBV28 to TRBJ1-5; 10 bases map to TRBD1. The DNA for the CDR3 is TGTGCCAGCAGTTCCGACGTTAGACAGGGGGCCAATCAGCCCCAGCATTTT. It specifies CASSSDVRQGANQPQHF.